This is a list of T cell receptor beta chains from one sample in a study of breast tumors, draining lymph nodes, adjacent tissues. One entry per CDR3 protein results from TCRdb running MiXCR on the multiplex PCR reads. The sample has fewer than 20,000 distinct CDR3 sequences, 45% seen once. Specimen: tumor-adjacent breast tissue. The receptor set was obtained from a female donor with breast cancer. Some clones in this sample may be carry-over from other donors' samples. CDR3s include the opening cysteine and the closing phenylalanine or tryptophan. The order of the fields is clone size, D gene, J gene, CDR3 length, V gene, CDR3 protein, CDR3 DNA. D genes are given only for firm matches. Expanded clones are given a class, and other clones once, few, many or no size at all.

clone size: many; D gene: -; J gene: TRBJ1-5; CDR3 length: 14; V gene: TRBV6-5; CDR3 protein: CASSRDGSNQPQHF; CDR3 DNA: TGTGCCAGCAGTAGGGACGGTAGCAATCAGCCCCAGCATTTT
clone size: -; D gene: -; J gene: TRBJ2-5; CDR3 length: 15; V gene: TRBV15; CDR3 protein: CATSRDPGNQETQYF; CDR3 DNA: TGTGCCACCAGCAGAGATCCTGGAAACCAAGAGACCCAGTACTTC
clone size: many; D gene: -; J gene: TRBJ2-1; CDR3 length: 13; V gene: TRBV5-1; CDR3 protein: CASSSLGDNEQFF; CDR3 DNA: TGCGCCAGCAGCTCCCTAGGGGACAATGAGCAGTTCTTC
clone size: -; D gene: -; J gene: TRBJ2-7; CDR3 length: 14; V gene: TRBV5-1; CDR3 protein: CASSLGFSPGEQYF; CDR3 DNA: TGCGCCAGCAGCTTGGGATTTTCCCCTGGGGAGCAGTACTTC
clone size: many; D gene: TRBD2; J gene: TRBJ2-1; CDR3 length: 13; V gene: TRBV2; CDR3 protein: CASRPITSGGQFF; CDR3 DNA: TGTGCCAGCAGACCAATCACTAGCGGGGGGCAGTTCTTC
clone size: -; D gene: -; J gene: TRBJ2-7; CDR3 length: 16; V gene: TRBV5-1; CDR3 protein: CASTKGREGGSYEQYF; CDR3 DNA: TGCGCCAGCACAAAAGGGAGAGAGGGGGGCTCCTACGAGCAGTACTTC
clone size: once; D gene: -; J gene: TRBJ2-7; CDR3 length: 14; V gene: TRBV7-2; CDR3 protein: CASSKPGRPYEQYF; CDR3 DNA: TGTGCCAGCAGTAAGCCGGGACGGCCCTACGAGCAGTACTTC
clone size: many; D gene: -; J gene: TRBJ1-5; CDR3 length: 13; V gene: TRBV2; CDR3 protein: CASSVKSNQPQHF; CDR3 DNA: TGTGCCAGCAGTGTTAAGAGCAATCAGCCCCAGCATTTT
clone size: few; D gene: TRBD1; J gene: TRBJ2-7; CDR3 length: 15; V gene: TRBV5-1; CDR3 protein: CASSLGTGLSYEQYF; CDR3 DNA: TGCGCCAGCAGCTTGGGGACAGGGCTCTCCTACGAGCAGTACTTC
clone size: -; D gene: -; J gene: TRBJ2-5; CDR3 length: 18; V gene: TRBV29-1; CDR3 protein: CSVLPYEGLNLVTETQYF; CDR3 DNA: TGCAGCGTTCTGCCCTATGAAGGACTAAACCTCGTTACGGAGACCCAGTACTTC
clone size: many; D gene: -; J gene: TRBJ2-7; CDR3 length: 14; V gene: TRBV28; CDR3 protein: CASSFLRGTYEQYF; CDR3 DNA: TGTGCCAGCAGTTTTTTGCGGGGAACCTACGAGCAGTACTTC
clone size: -; D gene: -; J gene: TRBJ2-2; CDR3 length: 15; V gene: TRBV4-2; CDR3 protein: CASSQDGGVGGELFF; CDR3 DNA: TGTGCCAGCAGCCAAGACGGGGGAGTGGGCGGGGAGCTGTTTTTT
clone size: many; D gene: -; J gene: TRBJ1-1; CDR3 length: 13; V gene: TRBV7-3; CDR3 protein: CASSLTVNTEAFF; CDR3 DNA: TGTGCCAGCAGCTTAACTGTGAACACTGAAGCTTTCTTT
clone size: medium-sized; D gene: -; J gene: TRBJ2-7; CDR3 length: 14; V gene: TRBV20-1; CDR3 protein: CSAFEPSSRREQYF; CDR3 DNA: TGCAGTGCTTTCGAACCTTCAAGCCGTCGGGAGCAGTACTTC
clone size: many; D gene: TRBD1; J gene: TRBJ2-1; CDR3 length: 16; V gene: TRBV15; CDR3 protein: CATSRAWDRGVNEQFF; CDR3 DNA: TGTGCCACCAGCAGAGCGTGGGACAGGGGTGTAAATGAGCAGTTCTTC
clone size: -; D gene: TRBD2; J gene: TRBJ2-7; CDR3 length: 14; V gene: TRBV6-5; CDR3 protein: CARRLAGGVYEQYF; CDR3 DNA: TGTGCCAGAAGACTAGCGGGAGGTGTCTACGAGCAGTACTTC
clone size: -; D gene: -; J gene: TRBJ1-4; CDR3 length: 14; V gene: TRBV15; CDR3 protein: CATGSSEAGRKLFF; CDR3 DNA: TGTGCCACCGGCTCTTCCGAGGCAGGGCGGAAACTGTTTTTT
clone size: -; D gene: -; J gene: TRBJ1-2; CDR3 length: 15; V gene: TRBV5-1; CDR3 protein: CASSEGVTGSYGYTF; CDR3 DNA: TGCGCCAGCAGCGAGGGGGTAACTGGGAGCTATGGCTACACCTTC
clone size: many; D gene: TRBD1; J gene: TRBJ1-1; CDR3 length: 16; V gene: TRBV5-4; CDR3 protein: CASNQGGRGMNTEAFF; CDR3 DNA: TGTGCCAGCAACCAGGGGGGACGGGGCATGAACACTGAAGCTTTCTTT
clone size: few; D gene: -; J gene: TRBJ2-1; CDR3 length: 14; V gene: TRBV20-1; CDR3 protein: CSAGTPSSYNEQFF; CDR3 DNA: TGCAGTGCTGGGACCCCTAGCTCCTACAATGAGCAGTTCTTC
clone size: many; D gene: -; J gene: TRBJ2-1; CDR3 length: 15; V gene: TRBV28; CDR3 protein: CASSSSGLEDNEQFF; CDR3 DNA: -
clone size: -; D gene: TRBD1; J gene: TRBJ1-2; CDR3 length: 12; V gene: TRBV20-1; CDR3 protein: CSAKSTGVGYTF; CDR3 DNA: TGCAGTGCTAAATCGACAGGGGTAGGCTACACCTTC
clone size: many; D gene: -; J gene: TRBJ1-1; CDR3 length: 18; V gene: TRBV7-6; CDR3 protein: CASSPSFVWDTIRGEAFF; CDR3 DNA: TGTGCCAGCAGCCCCTCGTTCGTGTGGGACACAATAAGGGGTGAAGCTTTCTTT
clone size: medium-sized; D gene: -; J gene: TRBJ2-1; CDR3 length: 15; V gene: TRBV7-3; CDR3 protein: CASSLIPGSRNEQFF; CDR3 DNA: TGTGCCAGCAGCTTAATCCCAGGATCACGTAATGAGCAGTTCTTC
clone size: -; D gene: TRBD2; J gene: TRBJ2-2; CDR3 length: 16; V gene: TRBV5-1; CDR3 protein: CASSLGGTSFPGELFF; CDR3 DNA: TGCGCCAGCAGCTTGGGGGGGACTAGTTTCCCCGGGGAGCTGTTTTTT
clone size: -; D gene: -; J gene: TRBJ2-7; CDR3 length: 14; V gene: TRBV19; CDR3 protein: CASSLLDRILEQYF; CDR3 DNA: TGTGCCAGTAGTTTACTCGACAGGATACTTGAGCAGTACTTC
clone size: -; D gene: -; J gene: TRBJ1-5; CDR3 length: 13; V gene: TRBV11-2; CDR3 protein: CASSLGTYRPQHF; CDR3 DNA: TGTGCCAGCAGCTTAGGGACTTACCGGCCCCAGCATTTT
clone size: -; D gene: TRBD1; J gene: TRBJ1-5; CDR3 length: 16; V gene: TRBV11-2; CDR3 protein: CASSLTTGGENQPQHF; CDR3 DNA: TGTGCCAGCAGCTTAACAACAGGGGGCGAAAATCAGCCCCAGCATTTT
clone size: -; D gene: -; J gene: TRBJ2-3; CDR3 length: 14; V gene: TRBV5-1; CDR3 protein: CASTPGLNADTQYF; CDR3 DNA: TGCGCCAGCACCCCCGGGCTGAACGCAGATACGCAGTATTTT
clone size: few; D gene: TRBD1; J gene: TRBJ1-2; CDR3 length: 15; V gene: TRBV20-1; CDR3 protein: CSARLGGQHNYGYTF; CDR3 DNA: TGCAGTGCTAGACTCGGGGGACAGCATAACTATGGCTACACCTTC
clone size: few; D gene: -; J gene: TRBJ2-7; CDR3 length: 14; V gene: TRBV2; CDR3 protein: CASSRQEGTYEQYF; CDR3 DNA: TGTGCCAGCAGTCGACAGGAGGGGACGTACGAGCAGTACTTC
clone size: many; D gene: -; J gene: TRBJ1-1; CDR3 length: 18; V gene: TRBV6-1; CDR3 protein: CASSEALQGADWNTEAFF; CDR3 DNA: TGTGCCAGCAGTGAAGCGCTTCAAGGCGCTGATTGGAACACTGAAGCTTTCTTT
clone size: many; D gene: -; J gene: TRBJ1-4; CDR3 length: 13; V gene: TRBV10-3; CDR3 protein: CAISAATNEKLFF; CDR3 DNA: TGTGCCATCAGTGCTGCAACTAATGAAAAACTGTTTTTT
clone size: -; D gene: -; J gene: TRBJ2-7; CDR3 length: 11; V gene: TRBV18; CDR3 protein: CASSVGYEQYF; CDR3 DNA: TGTGCCAGCTCAGTAGGCTACGAGCAGTACTTC
clone size: -; D gene: -; J gene: TRBJ2-2; CDR3 length: 16; V gene: TRBV5-1; CDR3 protein: CASSPRQNPNTGELFF; CDR3 DNA: TGCGCCAGCAGCCCGCGACAGAACCCGAACACCGGGGAGCTGTTTTTT
clone size: once; D gene: -; J gene: TRBJ2-3; CDR3 length: 15; V gene: TRBV12-3/TRBV12-4; CDR3 protein: CASSLGGSLTDTQYF; CDR3 DNA: TGTGCCAGCAGTTTAGGGGGCTCCTTGACAGATACGCAGTATTTT
clone size: -; D gene: -; J gene: TRBJ2-7; CDR3 length: 19; V gene: TRBV5-1; CDR3 protein: CASSFYICSARADRDEQYF; CDR3 DNA: -